This is a list of T cell receptor beta chains from one sample in a study of T cell changes during pregnancy in multiple sclerosis. Repertoires were generated with immunoSEQ multiplex PCR, while TCRdb's copy carries only in-frame clones and drops some. The sample has tens of thousands of clones, about 90% seen once. The sequencing used peripheral blood, collected before pregnancy. These receptors all stem from a female donor with multiple sclerosis, enrolled in a pregnancy study. Each CDR3 is given with its conserved first and last residue. Each record gives: D gene, V gene, clone size, J gene, CDR3 DNA, CDR3 protein. D genes are given only for firm matches. Clone size appears in some rows only: once, few, many, or a class for an expanded clone.

.,TRBV11-2,.,TRBJ2-1,TGTGCCAGCAGGAAGACCCGGAGCTCCTACAATGAGCAGTTCTTC,CASRKTRSSYNEQFF
.,TRBV29-1,.,TRBJ2-6,TGCAGCGTTGGGTCCGGAGGTGGGGCCAACGTCCTGACTTTC,CSVGSGGGANVLTF
TRBD2,TRBV27,.,TRBJ2-7,TGTGCCAGCACGCGACTAGCGGGAGATCGCGAGCAGTACTTC,CASTRLAGDREQYF
TRBD1,TRBV29-1,few,TRBJ2-1,TGCAGCGTTCAAGGGGGCCTATACAATGAGCAGTTCTTC,CSVQGGLYNEQFF
.,TRBV13,.,TRBJ1-4,TGTGCCAGCAGCCAGGGTGCGACTAATGAAAAACTGTTTTTT,CASSQGATNEKLFF
.,TRBV9,.,TRBJ2-7,TGTGCCAGCAGCGTAGGAGGCAGCTCCTACGAGCAGTACTTC,CASSVGGSSYEQYF
.,TRBV14,.,TRBJ2-7,TGTGCCAGCAGCCAAGATCTCTACGAGCAGTACTTC,CASSQDLYEQYF
.,TRBV27,.,TRBJ1-5,TGTGCCAGCAGTTTATCGAAAGGGGCTCATCAGCCCCAGCATTTT,CASSLSKGAHQPQHF
.,TRBV9,.,TRBJ2-4,TGTGCCAGCAGCGCCGTAGGAGACATTCAGTACTTC,CASSAVGDIQYF
.,TRBV28,once,TRBJ2-1,TGTGCCAGCAGCCCCGGGGTAGCGGTTTCCTACAATGAGCAGTTCTTC,CASSPGVAVSYNEQFF
.,TRBV7-9,.,TRBJ2-3,TGTGCCAGCAGCGCGGAGGGGGGGGATACGCAGTATTTT,CASSAEGGDTQYF
TRBD2,TRBV11-2,medium-sized,TRBJ2-1,TGTGCCAGCAGCTCCTCAGCGGGAGCTAACAATGAGCAGTTCTTC,CASSSSAGANNEQFF
TRBD2,TRBV7-9,few,TRBJ2-3,TGTGCCAGCAGCCCCAGGACTAGCGGGAGAGACAGCACAGATACGCAGTATTTT,CASSPRTSGRDSTDTQYF
.,TRBV27,.,TRBJ2-7,TGTGCCAGCAGTTTGGAGGGGGAGCAGTACTTC,CASSLEGEQYF
TRBD2,TRBV7-8,.,TRBJ2-5,TGTGCCAGCAGCTTTAACGGGAGGGCCGATCAGACCCAGTACTTC,CASSFNGRADQTQYF
.,TRBV28,.,TRBJ1-2,TGTGCCAGCAGTTTTGAGCCCACGGGCTATGGCTACACCTTC,CASSFEPTGYGYTF
.,TRBV6-1,.,TRBJ2-5,TGTGCCAGCAGCTGGACAGGAGGGCAAGAGACCCAGTACTTC,CASSWTGGQETQYF
TRBD1,TRBV6-1,.,TRBJ2-1,TGTGCCAGCAGTGCCGGACAGGGTTTGGAGCAGTTCTTC,CASSAGQGLEQFF